One sample yielded the 4 T cell receptor beta chains listed below, sequenced in a study of somatic mutations in cytotoxic T cells in rheumatoid arthritis. Profiled with immunoSEQ multiplex PCR; TCRdb holds only in-frame clones, not every one. This sample carries some 10,000 clones, around three quarters of them seen once, and the ten largest clones take roughly 40%. The sequenced material came from CD8+ T cells sorted from blood. The source of these receptors is a man aged 55 to 70 in good health.

This clone was counted a few times. The chain recombines TRBV9 with TRBJ1-4, with TRBD1 as a possible D gene (5 bases). CDR1 is SGDLS and CDR2 is YYNGEE in the germline V gene. The CDR3 has 14 residues. V lost 0 bases and J lost 6, with 9 bases in between. CDR3 residues: CASSVGGSDEKLFF. CDR3 nucleotide sequence: TGTGCCAGCAGCGTAGGGGGCTCGGATGAAAAACTGTTTTTT.

This rearrangement joins TRBV4-1 to TRBJ1-2; D remains unclear. Germline V lookup: CDR1 MGHRA, CDR2 YSYEKL. CDR3 length: 15 residues. V lost 0 bases and J 0 bases, leaving 8 bases between the germline ends. CDR3 DNA: TGCGCCAGCAGCCAAGACTCCTCATCTAACTATGGCTACACCTTC. This sequence encodes CASSQDSSSNYGYTF.

The rearrangement links TRBV4-1 to TRBJ1-5, with a tentative D call TRBD1 (6 bases). CDR1 and CDR2 (germline): MGHRA, YSYEKL. The CDR3 is 16 amino acids. V shed 1 base and J shed 4 bases, with 14 bases lying between them. CDR3 nucleotide sequence: TGCGCCAGCAGCCAAGTTCCGGGGGCACAGAATCAGCCCCAGCATTTT. Translating gives CASSQVPGAQNQPQHF.

The chain recombines TRBV6-1 with TRBJ2-7, with 12 bases lining up with TRBD2. The germline gives CDR1 MNHNS, CDR2 SASEGT. The V segment lost 4 bases and the J segment 6 bases; nucleotides outside the gene matches: 4. The CDR3 length is 14 residues. The CDR3 nucleotides read TGTGCCAGCAGTGTACCTAGCGGGAGGGGCGAGCAGTACTTC. Translated: CASSVPSGRGEQYF.